Listed here is a single T cell receptor beta chain. While infection was still active, Seattle patients were enrolled and then followed longitudinally. This entry is derived from a study of blood T cell repertoires in COVID-19. Whole-study context: Samples of COVID-19 (acute and convalescent) were obtained from the United States, Italy and Spain. PBMCs, B-cell-depleted T cells, or T cells provided the cDNA or gDNA that made up the material.

Germline CDR1 and CDR2: GTSNPN and SVGIG (reference sequence). V gave up 1 base and J gave up 6 bases, with 28 bases separating them. This CDR3 is built from 19 residues. As handled by the study authors: Nucleated cell counts were estimated from reference gene primer amplification. Assay: immunoSEQ multiplex PCR; the TCRdb copy retains only in-frame clones and omits some. The D gene and trimming were derived from the DNA, and the V and J assignments and clone size from that table. This table holds fewer than 200,000 clones, more than 80% found once. The specimen was peripheral blood. This chain joins TRBV30 and TRBJ2-1; D might be TRBD1 (6 bases). The sequence was collected from a woman aged 40 to 50 with COVID-19, enrolled during active disease. CDR3 loop: CAWSGLLRTGHRRSNEQFF. In DNA form, the CDR3 reads TGTGCCTGGAGTGGGCTCCTACGAACGGGACATAGGAGGAGCAATGAGCAGTTCTTC.